This is a list of T cell receptor beta chains from one sample in a study of blood T cells in healthy people across ages. TCRdb re-called the 5' RACE reads with MiXCR, one entry per CDR3 protein. The table has about 680,000 distinct CDR3 sequences, around 45% seen once. The sample comprised blood. These TCRs come from a woman aged 55-69 years in good health. Each CDR3 is given with its conserved first and last residue. The order of the fields is D gene, clone size, J gene, V gene, CDR3 protein, CDR3 DNA. D genes are given only for firm matches. Clone size, where shown, is once, few, many, or a class for clones that have expanded.

>-|-|TRBJ1-2|TRBV4-2
CASSQDPAWDSPDSYGYTF
TGTGCCAGCAGCCAAGATCCGGCTTGGGACTCCCCGGACTCCTATGGCTACACCTTC
>-|few|TRBJ2-3|TRBV28
CASSYGSRGGDTQYF
TGTGCCAGCAGTTACGGGAGTAGGGGTGGAGATACGCAGTATTTT
>-|few|TRBJ2-3|TRBV20-1
CSARDRVIDTQYF
TGCAGTGCTAGAGACAGGGTAATAGATACGCAGTATTTT
>TRBD1|once|TRBJ2-1|TRBV28
CASDSDRGTKQFF
TGTGCCAGCGACTCCGACAGGGGGACAAAGCAGTTCTTC
>-|-|TRBJ1-3|TRBV7-9
CASSPRGAMSSGNTIYF
TGTGCCAGCAGCCCCAGAGGGGCCATGTCGTCTGGAAACACCATATATTTT
>-|few|TRBJ2-4|TRBV7-3
CASSLLGTSKNIQYF
TGTGCCAGCAGCTTACTCGGGACCTCCAAAAACATTCAGTACTTC
>TRBD2|-|TRBJ2-3|TRBV7-9
CASSPQTSGSSDTQYF
TGTGCCAGCAGCCCTCAGACTAGCGGGAGCTCAGATACGCAGTATTTT
>-|-|TRBJ2-7|TRBV12-3/TRBV12-4
CASSVWEHYEQYF
TGTGCCAGCAGTGTTTGGGAACACTACGAGCAGTACTTC
>TRBD2|-|TRBJ2-1|TRBV2
CASSAPGLAGYTTQFF
TGTGCCAGCAGTGCTCCGGGACTAGCGGGATACACTACCCAGTTCTTC
>-|-|TRBJ1-2|TRBV7-3
CASSSSPRGGGYTF
TGTGCCAGCAGCTCATCCCCTAGAGGGGGAGGCTACACCTTC
>-|-|TRBJ2-2|TRBV4-3
CASKGDTGELFF
TGCGCCAGCAAAGGAGACACCGGGGAGCTGTTTTTT
>-|-|TRBJ2-7|TRBV6-2/TRBV6-3
CASRSRVTNEQYF
TGTGCCAGCAGAAGCAGGGTTACGAACGAGCAGTACTTC
>-|-|TRBJ1-4|TRBV5-1
CASSLESPNEKLFF
TGCGCCAGCAGCTTGGAAAGTCCTAATGAAAAACTGTTTTTT
>-|-|TRBJ2-7|TRBV21-1
CASSKVLGKTEKYYEQYF
TGTGCCAGCAGCAAAGTGCTTGGGAAGACCGAAAAGTACTACGAGCAGTACTTC
>TRBD2|few|TRBJ2-7|TRBV6-6
CASSSGLAGAGEQYF
TGTGCCAGCAGTTCGGGACTAGCGGGAGCCGGCGAGCAGTACTTC
>-|many|TRBJ2-7|TRBV11-2
CASSLFQGTSYEQYF
TGTGCCAGCAGCTTATTCCAGGGTACCTCCTACGAGCAGTACTTC
>-|-|TRBJ2-1|TRBV29-1
CSVASLVSEQFF
TGCAGCGTTGCTTCTCTAGTTTCCGAGCAGTTCTTC
>TRBD2|-|TRBJ2-7|TRBV6-2/TRBV6-3
CASMKRGSYEQYF
TGTGCCAGCATGAAGCGGGGCTCCTACGAGCAGTACTTC
>-|few|TRBJ2-3|TRBV29-1
CSVEGAADTQYF
TGCAGCGTTGAAGGGGCGGCAGATACGCAGTATTTT
>-|-|TRBJ2-7|TRBV7-2
CAGSLTTAYEQYF
TGTGCCGGCAGCTTAACTACAGCCTACGAGCAGTACTTC
>-|-|TRBJ2-1|TRBV12-3/TRBV12-4
CASRRGYNEQFF
TGTGCCAGCCGCAGGGGTTACAATGAGCAGTTCTTC
>-|-|TRBJ2-1|TRBV4-2
CASSQDYATYNEQFF
TGTGCCAGCAGCCAAGACTACGCCACCTACAATGAGCAGTTCTTC
>TRBD2|few|TRBJ2-1|TRBV20-1
CSATGLAGGGNEQFF
TGCAGTGCTACCGGACTAGCGGGCGGAGGCAATGAGCAGTTCTTC
>-|-|TRBJ2-3|TRBV9
CASSAGAGTDTQYF
TGTGCCAGCAGCGCGGGCGCCGGGACAGATACGCAGTATTTT
>-|-|TRBJ2-3|TRBV20-1
CSAFSSTDTQYF
TGCAGTGCTTTTTCTAGCACAGATACGCAGTATTTT
>-|-|TRBJ1-4|TRBV20-1
CSASPPAGEKLFF
TGCAGTGCTAGTCCCCCTGCCGGTGAAAAACTGTTTTTT
>-|-|TRBJ2-1|TRBV9
CASSAPREFEGQGSYNEQFF
TGTGCCAGCAGCGCCCCTCGGGAGTTTGAGGGCCAGGGATCCTACAATGAGCAGTTCTTC
>-|few|TRBJ1-2|TRBV15
CATSRVQGGYGYTF
TGTGCCACCAGCAGGGTACAGGGCGGCTATGGCTACACCTTC
>-|once|TRBJ2-7|TRBV29-1
CSVEDWQASSYNEQYF
TGCAGCGTTGAAGATTGGCAGGCTAGCTCCTACAATGAGCAGTACTTC
>-|-|TRBJ2-7|TRBV20-1
CSARNWRGPTYEQYF
TGCAGTGCTAGAAACTGGCGGGGGCCTACCTACGAGCAGTACTTC
>-|few|TRBJ1-2|TRBV6-5
CASSYSGRSANYGYTF
TGTGCCAGCAGTTACTCGGGAAGATCAGCTAACTATGGCTACACCTTC
>-|once|TRBJ2-2|TRBV11-2
CAAGLAVGELFF
TGTGCCGCGGGGCTAGCAGTCGGGGAGCTGTTTTTT
>-|few|TRBJ2-1|TRBV7-9
CASSVNRIYEQFF
TGTGCCAGCAGCGTAAATCGGATCTATGAGCAGTTCTTC
>-|-|TRBJ2-3|TRBV28
CASKGRDTQYF
TGTGCCAGCAAGGGTCGAGATACGCAGTATTTT
>-|-|TRBJ2-5|TRBV28
CASRSPRGPQETQYF
TGTGCCAGCAGATCTCCGAGGGGACCCCAAGAGACCCAGTACTTC
>-|few|TRBJ1-2|TRBV5-5
CASSLAPEPGGYTF
TGTGCCAGCAGCTTGGCCCCTGAGCCTGGTGGCTACACCTTC
>TRBD1|-|TRBJ1-6|TRBV6-5
CASSYFGTGGSPLHF
TGTGCCAGCAGTTATTTCGGGACAGGGGGATCACCCCTCCACTTT
>TRBD2|-|TRBJ2-1|TRBV4-2
CASSPTSGRVSEQFF
TGTGCCAGCAGCCCAACTAGCGGGAGGGTGTCTGAGCAGTTCTTC
>TRBD2|few|TRBJ2-5|TRBV7-2
CASSFGTNGAETQYF
TGTGCCAGCAGCTTTGGGACTAATGGTGCAGAGACCCAGTACTTC
>TRBD2|-|TRBJ2-3|TRBV9
CASSHLMAGETDTQYF
TGTGCCAGCAGCCACCTTATGGCGGGAGAGACAGATACGCAGTATTTT
>TRBD1|-|TRBJ2-5|TRBV9
CASSISPGQGAGTQYF
TGTGCCAGCAGCATTAGCCCGGGACAGGGGGCTGGGACCCAGTACTTC
>-|-|TRBJ1-5|TRBV6-2/TRBV6-3
CASRDSLYQPQHF
TGTGCCAGCAGGGACAGCCTTTATCAGCCCCAGCATTTT
>-|-|TRBJ1-1|TRBV6-5
CASSYSFEVQVGLEAFF
TGTGCCAGCAGTTACTCGTTTGAAGTGCAGGTGGGGCTTGAAGCTTTCTTT
>-|-|TRBJ1-5|TRBV4-3
CASSQDLGANQPQHF
TGCGCCAGCAGCCAAGATCTCGGGGCTAATCAGCCCCAGCATTTT